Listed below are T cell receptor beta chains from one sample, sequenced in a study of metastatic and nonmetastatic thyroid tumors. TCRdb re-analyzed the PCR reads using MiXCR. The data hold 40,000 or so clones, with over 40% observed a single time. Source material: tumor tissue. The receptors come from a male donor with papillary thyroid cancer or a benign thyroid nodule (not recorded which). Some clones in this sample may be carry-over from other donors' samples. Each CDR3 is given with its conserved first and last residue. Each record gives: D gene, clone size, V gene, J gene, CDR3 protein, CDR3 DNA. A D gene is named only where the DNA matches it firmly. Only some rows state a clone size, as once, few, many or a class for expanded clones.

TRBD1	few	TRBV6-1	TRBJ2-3	CASSGQGASTDTQYF	TGTGCCAGCAGTGGACAGGGGGCTAGCACAGATACGCAGTATTTT
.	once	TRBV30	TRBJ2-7	CAWSRGEFYEQYF	TGTGCCTGGAGTAGAGGGGAGTTCTACGAGCAGTACTTC
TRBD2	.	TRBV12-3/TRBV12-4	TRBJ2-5	CASISTSQETQYF	TGTGCCAGCATCTCGACTAGCCAGGAGACCCAGTACTTC
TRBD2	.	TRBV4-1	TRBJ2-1	CASSSVGGEQFF	TGCGCCAGCAGCTCAGTCGGGGGGGAGCAGTTCTTC
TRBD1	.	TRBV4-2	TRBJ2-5	CASSLLQGFQETQYF	TGTGCCAGCAGCCTATTACAGGGGTTCCAAGAGACCCAGTACTTC
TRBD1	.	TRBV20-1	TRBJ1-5	CSAAGRGRDQPQHF	TGCAGTGCGGCGGGCAGGGGGCGCGATCAGCCCCAGCATTTT
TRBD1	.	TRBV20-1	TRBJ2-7	CSARATTGVNEQYF	TGCAGTGCTAGAGCAACGACAGGGGTGAACGAGCAGTACTTC
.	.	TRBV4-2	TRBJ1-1	CASSQTTAMGAEAFF	TGTGCCAGCAGCCAAACGACAGCCATGGGTGCTGAAGCTTTCTTT
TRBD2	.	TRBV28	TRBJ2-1	CASSVAGNWVNEQFF	TGTGCCAGCAGTGTAGCGGGGAATTGGGTTAATGAGCAGTTCTTC
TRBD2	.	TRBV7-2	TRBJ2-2	CASSHSGRWFTGELFF	TGTGCCAGCAGCCATAGCGGGAGATGGTTCACCGGGGAGCTGTTTTTT
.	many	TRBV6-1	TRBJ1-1	CASSEAEEGTEAFF	TGTGCCAGCAGTGAAGCGGAGGAGGGCACTGAAGCTTTCTTT
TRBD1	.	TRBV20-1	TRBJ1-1	CSARSFQDRGDTEAFF	TGCAGTGCTAGATCATTCCAGGACAGGGGTGATACTGAAGCTTTCTTT
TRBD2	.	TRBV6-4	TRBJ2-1	CASSDSGGGTYNEQFF	TGTGCCAGCAGTGACTCGGGGGGGGGAACCTACAATGAGCAGTTCTTC
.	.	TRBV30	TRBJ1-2	CAWSTPLGGAGYTF	TGTGCCTGGAGTACCCCTCTTGGGGGTGCCGGCTACACCTTC
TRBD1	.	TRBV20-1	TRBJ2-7	CSATLTAPGQGYEQYF	TGCAGTGCTACTTTAACCGCACCGGGACAGGGCTACGAGCAGTACTTC
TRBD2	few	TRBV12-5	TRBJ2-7	CASGFPSEAGGPSYEQYF	TGTGCTAGTGGTTTCCCCTCCGAGGCGGGGGGCCCTTCCTACGAGCAGTACTTC
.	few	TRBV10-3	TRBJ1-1	CAIRGRALNTEAFF	TGTGCCATCAGGGGGAGGGCTTTGAACACTGAAGCTTTCTTT
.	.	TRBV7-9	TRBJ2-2	CASSTAREPTGELFF	TGTGCCAGCAGCACCGCAAGGGAGCCCACCGGGGAGCTGTTTTTT
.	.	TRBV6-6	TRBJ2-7	CASSYSVSLPLYEQYF	TGTGCCAGCAGTTACTCTGTTTCGCTTCCTCTCTACGAGCAGTACTTC
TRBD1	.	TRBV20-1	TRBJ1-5	CSARGQRSQPQHF	TGCAGTGCTAGGGGACAGAGGAGTCAGCCCCAGCATTTT
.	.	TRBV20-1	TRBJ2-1	CSARDQKTRYNEQFF	TGCAGTGCTAGAGATCAGAAGACTCGCTACAATGAGCAGTTCTTC
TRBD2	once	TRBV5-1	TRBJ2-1	CASSLEASGSVYNEQFF	TGCGCCAGCAGCTTGGAAGCTAGCGGGAGTGTCTACAATGAGCAGTTCTTC
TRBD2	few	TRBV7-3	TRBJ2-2	CASSARGVGSNTGELFF	TGTGCCAGCAGCGCACGGGGGGTCGGCAGCAACACCGGGGAGCTGTTTTTT
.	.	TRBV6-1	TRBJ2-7	CASSEARRSPYEQYF	TGTGCCAGCAGTGAAGCACGACGGAGTCCCTACGAGCAGTACTTC
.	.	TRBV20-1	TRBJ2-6	CSASGEGRSGANVLTF	TGCAGTGCTAGCGGTGAAGGGCGGTCTGGGGCCAACGTCCTGACTTTC
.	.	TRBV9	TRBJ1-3	CASSVGKTTSGNTIYF	TGTGCCAGCAGCGTAGGTAAAACAACCTCTGGAAACACCATATATTTT
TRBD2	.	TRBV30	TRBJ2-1	CAWTGTSVFNEQFF	TGTGCCTGGACCGGGACTAGCGTCTTTAATGAGCAGTTCTTC
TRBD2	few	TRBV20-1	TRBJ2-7	CSARGSGMGSYEQYF	TGCAGTGCTAGAGGTAGCGGGATGGGCTCCTACGAGCAGTACTTC
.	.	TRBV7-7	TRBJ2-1	CASSLAHGSNNEQFF	TGTGCTAGCAGCTTAGCGCACGGTTCTAACAATGAGCAGTTCTTC
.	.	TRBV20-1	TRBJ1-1	CSATRQPLNTEAFF	TGCAGTGCTACTCGGCAGCCACTGAACACTGAAGCTTTCTTT
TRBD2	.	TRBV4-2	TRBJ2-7	CASSQELREGSSEQYF	TGTGCCAGCAGCCAAGAGCTCCGGGAGGGCAGTAGCGAGCAGTACTTC
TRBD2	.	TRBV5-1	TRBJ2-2	CASSSRVLAGAGELFF	TGCGCCAGCAGCTCTCGGGTACTAGCGGGAGCCGGGGAGCTGTTTTTT
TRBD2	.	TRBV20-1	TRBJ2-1	CSARAPPDGGGTEQFF	TGCAGTGCTAGAGCACCCCCGGATGGCGGGGGTACTGAGCAGTTCTTC
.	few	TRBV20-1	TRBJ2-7	CSAIQGYSSYEQYF	TGCAGTGCCATCCAGGGGTACAGCTCCTACGAGCAGTACTTC
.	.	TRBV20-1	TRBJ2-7	CSARDSESPSYEQYF	TGCAGTGCTAGAGATTCGGAGAGCCCATCCTACGAGCAGTACTTC
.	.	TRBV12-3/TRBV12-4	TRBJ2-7	CASSPNFYEQYF	TGTGCCAGCAGTCCAAACTTTTACGAGCAGTACTTC
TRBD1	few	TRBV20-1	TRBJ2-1	CSAGTGNSEQFF	TGCAGTGCGGGGACAGGGAATAGTGAGCAGTTCTTC
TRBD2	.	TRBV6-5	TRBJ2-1	CASSFDGGAAYNEQFF	TGTGCCAGCAGTTTTGACGGGGGGGCCGCCTACAATGAGCAGTTCTTC
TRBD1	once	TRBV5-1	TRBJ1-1	CASSLEQGARSEAFF	TGCGCCAGCAGCTTGGAGCAGGGGGCAAGGAGTGAAGCTTTCTTT
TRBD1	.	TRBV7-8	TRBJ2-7	CASSSLRGRSIYEQYF	TGTGCCAGCAGCTCTCTCAGGGGGCGGTCCATCTACGAGCAGTACTTC